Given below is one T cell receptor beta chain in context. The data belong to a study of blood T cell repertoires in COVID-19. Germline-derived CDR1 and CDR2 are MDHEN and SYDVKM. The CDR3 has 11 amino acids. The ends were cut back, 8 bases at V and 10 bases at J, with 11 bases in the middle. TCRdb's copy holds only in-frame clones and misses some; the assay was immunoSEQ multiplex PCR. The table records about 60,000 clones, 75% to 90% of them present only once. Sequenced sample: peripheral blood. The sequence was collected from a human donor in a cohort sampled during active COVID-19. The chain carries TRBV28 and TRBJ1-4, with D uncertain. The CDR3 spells CASARAGKLFF. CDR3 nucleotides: TGTGCCAGCGCCCGGGCGGGAAAACTGTTTTTT.